This T cell receptor beta chain was documented in a study of T cells in localized non-small cell lung cancer. Study-level findings and limits: Heterogeneity remains possible, as sequencing covered one tumor region only. Among the tissues sampled, uninvolved adjacent lung had the highest T cell clonality, above tumor. Adjacent lung held a median around 58 of the top 100 tumor clones. Longer overall survival was seen with higher T cell density measured in blood.

Comment on this clone: What it binds is not known.

Using immunoSEQ multiplex PCR, the repertoire was profiled, and TCRdb retains in-frame clones only, with some absent. Found here are tens of thousands of clones, around 84% of them singletons; the top ten hold approximately 1.2%. The CDR3 covers 13 residues. The V end was cut by 4 bases, the J end by 8 bases, with 17 bases between. The germline V gene encodes CDR1 SQVTM and CDR2 ANQGSEA. The sequence was collected from a female donor older than 55 with stage I lung adenocarcinoma. The chain carries TRBV29-1 and TRBJ1-2, with D possibly matching TRBD1 (6 bases). This material consisted of peripheral blood, taken before any cancer treatment. CDR3 residues: CSVAIQGLRGYTF. The DNA of the CDR3 is TGCAGCGTTGCGATACAGGGACTGCGGGGCTACACCTTC.